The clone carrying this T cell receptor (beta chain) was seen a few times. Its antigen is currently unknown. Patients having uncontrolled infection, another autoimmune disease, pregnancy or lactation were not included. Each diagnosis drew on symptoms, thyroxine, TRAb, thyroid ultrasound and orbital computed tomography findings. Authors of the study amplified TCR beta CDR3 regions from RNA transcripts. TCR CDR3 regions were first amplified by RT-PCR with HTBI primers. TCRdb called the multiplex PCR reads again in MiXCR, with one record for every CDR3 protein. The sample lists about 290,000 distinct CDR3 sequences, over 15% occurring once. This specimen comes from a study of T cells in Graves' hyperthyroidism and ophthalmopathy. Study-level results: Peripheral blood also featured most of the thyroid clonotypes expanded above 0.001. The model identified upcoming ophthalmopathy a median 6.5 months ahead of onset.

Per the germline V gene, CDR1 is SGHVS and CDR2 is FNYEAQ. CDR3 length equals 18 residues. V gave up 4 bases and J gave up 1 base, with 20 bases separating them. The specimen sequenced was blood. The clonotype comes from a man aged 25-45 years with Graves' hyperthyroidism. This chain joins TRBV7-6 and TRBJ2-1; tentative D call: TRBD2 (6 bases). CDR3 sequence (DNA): TGTGCCAGCAGCTCCTCGGCGGGAAGTCATGGATCCTACAATGAGCAGTTCTTC. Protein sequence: CASSSSAGSHGSYNEQFF. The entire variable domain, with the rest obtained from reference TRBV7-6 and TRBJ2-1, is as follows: GAGVSQSPRYKVTKRGQDVALRCDPISGHVSLYWYRQALGQGPEFLTYFNYEAQQDKSGLPNDRFSAERPEGSISTLTIQRTEQRDSAMYRCASSSSAGSHGSYNEQFFGPGTRLTVL.